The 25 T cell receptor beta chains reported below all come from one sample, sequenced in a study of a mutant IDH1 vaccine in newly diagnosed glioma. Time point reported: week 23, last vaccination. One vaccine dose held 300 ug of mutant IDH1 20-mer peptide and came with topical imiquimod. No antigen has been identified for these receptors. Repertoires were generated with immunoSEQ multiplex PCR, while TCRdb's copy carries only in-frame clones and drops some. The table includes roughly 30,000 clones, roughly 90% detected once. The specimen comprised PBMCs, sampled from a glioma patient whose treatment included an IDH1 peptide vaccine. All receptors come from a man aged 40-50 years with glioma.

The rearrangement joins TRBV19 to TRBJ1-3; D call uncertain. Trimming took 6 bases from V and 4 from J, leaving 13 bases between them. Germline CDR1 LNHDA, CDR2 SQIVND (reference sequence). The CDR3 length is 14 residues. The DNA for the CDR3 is TGTGCCAGTAGCCACGGGAGTCGAGGAAACACCATATATTTT. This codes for CASSHGSRGNTIYF.

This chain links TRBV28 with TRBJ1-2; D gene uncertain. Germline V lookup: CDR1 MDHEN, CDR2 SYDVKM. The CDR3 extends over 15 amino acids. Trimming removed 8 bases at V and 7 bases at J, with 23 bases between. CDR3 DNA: TGTGCCAGCCACGAAGACGGGGTCTACCGGGGTGGCTACACCTTC. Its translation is CASHEDGVYRGGYTF.

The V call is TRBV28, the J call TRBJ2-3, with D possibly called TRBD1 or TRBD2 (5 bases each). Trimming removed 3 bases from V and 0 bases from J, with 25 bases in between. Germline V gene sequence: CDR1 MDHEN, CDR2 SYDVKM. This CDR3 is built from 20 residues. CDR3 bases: TGTGCCAGCAGTTTTCATCCCCCGGGGCCCGGATCGGCTAGCACAGATACGCAGTATTTT. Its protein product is CASSFHPPGPGSASTDTQYF.

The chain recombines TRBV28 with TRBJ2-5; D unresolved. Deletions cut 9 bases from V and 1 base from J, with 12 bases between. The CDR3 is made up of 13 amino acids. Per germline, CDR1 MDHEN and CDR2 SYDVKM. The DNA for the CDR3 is TGTGCCAGTGAATGGCGGAGCCAAGAGACCCAGTACTTC. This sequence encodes CASEWRSQETQYF.

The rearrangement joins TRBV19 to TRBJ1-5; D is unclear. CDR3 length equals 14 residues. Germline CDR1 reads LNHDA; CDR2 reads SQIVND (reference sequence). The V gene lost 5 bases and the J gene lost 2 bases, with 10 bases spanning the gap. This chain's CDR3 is CASSGKAGNQPQHF. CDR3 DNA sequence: TGTGCCAGTAGTGGCAAAGCGGGCAATCAGCCCCAGCATTTT.

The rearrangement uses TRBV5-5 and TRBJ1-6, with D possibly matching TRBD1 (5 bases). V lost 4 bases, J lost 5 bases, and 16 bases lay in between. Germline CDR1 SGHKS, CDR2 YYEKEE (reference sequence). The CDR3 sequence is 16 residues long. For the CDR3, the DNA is TGTGCCAGCAGCCTGGGGCCGGGGCAGAATAATTCACCCCTCCACTTT. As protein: CASSLGPGQNNSPLHF. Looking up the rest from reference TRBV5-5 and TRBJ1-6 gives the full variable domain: DAGVTQSPTHLIKTRGQQVTLRCSPISGHKSVSWYQQVLGQGPQFIFQYYEKEERGRGNFPDRFSARQFPNYSSELNVNALLLGDSALYLCASSLGPGQNNSPLHFGNGTRLTVT.

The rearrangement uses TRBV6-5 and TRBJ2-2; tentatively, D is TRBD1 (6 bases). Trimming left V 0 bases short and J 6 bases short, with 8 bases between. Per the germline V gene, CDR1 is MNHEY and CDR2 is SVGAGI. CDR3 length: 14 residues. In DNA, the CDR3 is TGTGCCAGCAGTTACTCGACAGGCGCCGGGGAGCTGTTTTTT. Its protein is CASSYSTGAGELFF.

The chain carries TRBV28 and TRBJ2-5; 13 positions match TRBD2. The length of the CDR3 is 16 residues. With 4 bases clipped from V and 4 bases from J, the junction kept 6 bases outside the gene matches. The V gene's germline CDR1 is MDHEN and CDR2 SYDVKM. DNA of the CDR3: TGTGCCAGCAGTTCTCGGACTAGCGGGAGACGAGAGACCCAGTACTTC. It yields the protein CASSSRTSGRRETQYF.

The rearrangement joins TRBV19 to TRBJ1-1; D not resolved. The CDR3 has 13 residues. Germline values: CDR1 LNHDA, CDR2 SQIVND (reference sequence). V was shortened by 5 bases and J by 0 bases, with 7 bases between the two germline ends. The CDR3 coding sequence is TGTGCCAGTAGTGTCTCCTTGAACACTGAAGCTTTCTTT. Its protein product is CASSVSLNTEAFF. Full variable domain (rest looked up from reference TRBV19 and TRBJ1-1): DGGITQSPKYLFRKEGQNVTLSCEQNLNHDAMYWYRQDPGQGLRLIYYSQIVNDFQKGDIAEGYSVSREKKESFPLTVTSAQKNPTAFYLCASSVSLNTEAFFGQGTRLTVV.

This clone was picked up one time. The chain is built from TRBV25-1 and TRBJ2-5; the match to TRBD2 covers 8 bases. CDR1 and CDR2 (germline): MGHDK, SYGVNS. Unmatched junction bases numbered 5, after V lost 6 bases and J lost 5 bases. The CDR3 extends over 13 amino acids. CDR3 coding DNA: TGTGCCAGCAGCATAGCGGGGTGGGAGACCCAGTACTTC. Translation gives CASSIAGWETQYF.

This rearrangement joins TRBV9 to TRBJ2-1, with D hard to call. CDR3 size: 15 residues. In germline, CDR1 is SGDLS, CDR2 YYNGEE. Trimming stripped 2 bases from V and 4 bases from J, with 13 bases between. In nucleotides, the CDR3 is TGTGCCAGCAGCGTTGGTAGTTTACCGTACAATGAGCAGTTCTTC. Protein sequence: CASSVGSLPYNEQFF. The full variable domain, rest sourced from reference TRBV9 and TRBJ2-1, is DSGVTQTPKHLITATGQRVTLRCSPRSGDLSVYWYQQSLDQGLQFLIQYYNGEERAKGNILERFSAQQFPDLHSELNLSSLELGDSALYFCASSVGSLPYNEQFFGPGTRLTVL.

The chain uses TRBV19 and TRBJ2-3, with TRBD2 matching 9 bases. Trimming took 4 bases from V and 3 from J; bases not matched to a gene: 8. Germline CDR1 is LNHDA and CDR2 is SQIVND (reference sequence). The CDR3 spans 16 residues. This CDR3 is CASSTGIAGVTDTQYF. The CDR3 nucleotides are TGTGCCAGTAGTACGGGGATAGCGGGGGTAACAGATACGCAGTATTTT. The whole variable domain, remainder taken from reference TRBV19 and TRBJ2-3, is DGGITQSPKYLFRKEGQNVTLSCEQNLNHDAMYWYRQDPGQGLRLIYYSQIVNDFQKGDIAEGYSVSREKKESFPLTVTSAQKNPTAFYLCASSTGIAGVTDTQYFGPGTRLTVL.

The CDR3 sequence is CASSQGQGPNTEAFF. The DNA for the CDR3 is TGCGCCAGCAGCCAAGGACAGGGGCCGAACACTGAAGCTTTCTTT. The chain links TRBV4-1 to TRBJ1-1; 8 positions agree with TRBD1. CDR3 length equals 15 residues. Germline-derived CDR1 and CDR2 are MGHRA and YSYEKL. The V and J ends lost 1 base and 1 base, in that order; junction bases with no gene match: 2.

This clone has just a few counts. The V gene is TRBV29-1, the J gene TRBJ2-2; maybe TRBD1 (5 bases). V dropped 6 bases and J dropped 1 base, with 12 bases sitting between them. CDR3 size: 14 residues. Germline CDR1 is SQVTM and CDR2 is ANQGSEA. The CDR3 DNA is TGCAGCGTCCAGGAAACAGGGAACACCGGGGAGCTGTTTTTT. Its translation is CSVQETGNTGELFF.

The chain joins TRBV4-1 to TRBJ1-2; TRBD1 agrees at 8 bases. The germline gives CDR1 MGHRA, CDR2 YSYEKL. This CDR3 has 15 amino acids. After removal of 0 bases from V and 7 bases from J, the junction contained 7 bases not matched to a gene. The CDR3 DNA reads TGCGCCAGCAGCCAAGATGGGGGACAGGCCCGTGGCTACACCTTC. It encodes CASSQDGGQARGYTF.

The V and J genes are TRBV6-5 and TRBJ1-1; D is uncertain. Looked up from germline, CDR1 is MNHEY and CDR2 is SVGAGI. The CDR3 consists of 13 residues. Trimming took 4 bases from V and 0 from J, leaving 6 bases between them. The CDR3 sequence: CASSLDLNTEAFF. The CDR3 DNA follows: TGTGCCAGCAGTTTAGACTTGAACACTGAAGCTTTCTTT.

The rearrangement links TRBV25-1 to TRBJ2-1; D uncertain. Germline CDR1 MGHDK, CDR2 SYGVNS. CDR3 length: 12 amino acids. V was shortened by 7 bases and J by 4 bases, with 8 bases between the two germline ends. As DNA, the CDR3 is TGTGCCAGCACCCCGGGTTACAATGAGCAGTTCTTC. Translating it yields CASTPGYNEQFF.

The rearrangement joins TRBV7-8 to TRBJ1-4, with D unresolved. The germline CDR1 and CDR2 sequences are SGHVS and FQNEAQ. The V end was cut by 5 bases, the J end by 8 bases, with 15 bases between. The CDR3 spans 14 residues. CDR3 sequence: CASSEEDLREKLFF. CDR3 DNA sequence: TGTGCCAGCAGCGAGGAGGACTTACGGGAAAAACTGTTTTTT.

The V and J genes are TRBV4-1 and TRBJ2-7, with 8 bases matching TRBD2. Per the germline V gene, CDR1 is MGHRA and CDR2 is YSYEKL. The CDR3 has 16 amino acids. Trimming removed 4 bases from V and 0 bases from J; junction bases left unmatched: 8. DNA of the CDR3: TGCGCCAGCAGCCTTTCCTTAGCGGGAAGCTCCTACGAGCAGTACTTC. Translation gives CASSLSLAGSSYEQYF.

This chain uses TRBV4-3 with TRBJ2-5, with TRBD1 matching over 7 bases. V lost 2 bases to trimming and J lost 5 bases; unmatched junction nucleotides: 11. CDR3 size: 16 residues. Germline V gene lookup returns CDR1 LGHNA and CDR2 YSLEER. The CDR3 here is CASSQSLNRGQETQYF. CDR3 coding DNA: TGCGCCAGCAGCCAATCCCTTAACAGGGGTCAGGAGACCCAGTACTTC.

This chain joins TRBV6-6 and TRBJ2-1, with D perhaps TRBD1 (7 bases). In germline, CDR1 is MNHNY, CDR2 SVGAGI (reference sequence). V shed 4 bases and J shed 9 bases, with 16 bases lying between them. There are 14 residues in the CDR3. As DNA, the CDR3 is TGTGCCAGCAGTTCCCCGGACAGGAGGGGTGAGCAGTTCTTC. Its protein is CASSSPDRRGEQFF.

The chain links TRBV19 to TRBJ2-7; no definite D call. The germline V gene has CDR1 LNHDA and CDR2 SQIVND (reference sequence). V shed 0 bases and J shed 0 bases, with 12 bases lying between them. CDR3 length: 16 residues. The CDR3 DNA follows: TGTGCCAGTAGTATAGATCGGGCCCGCAGCTCCTACGAGCAGTACTTC. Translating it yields CASSIDRARSSYEQYF.

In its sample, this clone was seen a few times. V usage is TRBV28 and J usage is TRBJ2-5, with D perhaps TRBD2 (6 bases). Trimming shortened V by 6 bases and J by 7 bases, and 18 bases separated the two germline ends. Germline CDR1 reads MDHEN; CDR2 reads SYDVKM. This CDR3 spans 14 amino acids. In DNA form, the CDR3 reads TGTGCCAGCAGCCGCTATAGCGGTATCCGGACCCAGTACTTC. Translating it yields CASSRYSGIRTQYF. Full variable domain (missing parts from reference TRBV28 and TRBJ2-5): DVKVTQSSRYLVKRTGEKVFLECVQDMDHENMFWYRQDPGLGLRLIYFSYDVKMKEKGDIPEGYSVSREKKERFSLILESASTNQTSMYLCASSRYSGIRTQYFGPGTRLLVL.

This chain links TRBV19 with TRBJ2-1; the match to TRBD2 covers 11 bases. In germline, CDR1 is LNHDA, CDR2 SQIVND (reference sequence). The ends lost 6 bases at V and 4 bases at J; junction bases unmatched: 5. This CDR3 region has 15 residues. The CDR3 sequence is CASSPTSGNYNEQFF. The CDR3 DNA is TGTGCCAGTAGCCCGACTAGCGGGAATTACAATGAGCAGTTCTTC.

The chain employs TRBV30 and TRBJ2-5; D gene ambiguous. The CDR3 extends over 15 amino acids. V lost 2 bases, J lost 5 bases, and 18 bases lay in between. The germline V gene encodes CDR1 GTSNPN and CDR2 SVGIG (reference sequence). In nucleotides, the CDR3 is TGTGCCTGGAGTCCTCCTCGGACCGGTCGGGAGACCCAGTACTTC. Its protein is CAWSPPRTGRETQYF.